What follows are 24 T cell receptor beta chains derived from one specimen sequenced in a study of cytomegalovirus exposure and HLA in healthy donors. A multiplex PCR was run with 60 Vbeta primers and 13 Jbeta primers. Sequencing used immunoSEQ multiplex PCR; TCRdb keeps in-frame clones, though not all of them. The data hold 130,000 or so clones, with around 80% observed a single time. Sample: PBMCs. These receptors all come from a man aged 35-49 years in good health and CMV-seronegative.

V usage is TRBV5-1 and J usage is TRBJ2-2; 10 bases are a match to TRBD2. The trim removed 0 bases at V and 4 bases at J, leaving 0 bases unmatched. The length of the CDR3 is 15 residues. The germline V gene has CDR1 SGHRS and CDR2 YFSETQ. CDR3 sequence (DNA): TGCGCCAGCAGCTTGGTAGCGGGAGGCACCGGGGAGCTGTTTTTT. Protein sequence: CASSLVAGGTGELFF.

The genes are TRBV9 and TRBJ2-7, with TRBD1 identical over 11 bases. Germline CDR1 SGDLS, CDR2 YYNGEE. V lost 3 bases, J lost 5 bases, and 10 bases stayed unmatched. The length of the CDR3 is 16 residues. The CDR3 is CASSAYSGTGGNEQYF. The CDR3, as DNA: TGTGCCAGCAGCGCTTACTCCGGGACAGGGGGAAACGAGCAGTACTTC. The variable domain in full, with the rest retrieved from reference TRBV9 and TRBJ2-7, is DSGVTQTPKHLITATGQRVTLRCSPRSGDLSVYWYQQSLDQGLQFLIQYYNGEERAKGNILERFSAQQFPDLHSELNLSSLELGDSALYFCASSAYSGTGGNEQYFGPGTRLTVT.

This CDR3 is CASRHRENTEAFF. CDR3 in DNA: TGTGCCAGCAGACACAGGGAGAACACTGAAGCTTTCTTT. The rearrangement links TRBV6-4 to TRBJ1-1; D might be TRBD1 (6 bases). V was shortened by 6 bases and J by 1 base, with 9 bases between the two germline ends. CDR1 and CDR2 (germline): MRHNA, SNTAGT. CDR3 length equals 13 residues.

For the CDR3, the DNA is TGCAGCGTTGAAGGGACAGGGGGAATCTATGGCTACACCTTC. Its translation: CSVEGTGGIYGYTF. The rearrangement joins TRBV29-1 to TRBJ1-2; TRBD1 matches at 10 bases. Germline CDR1 reads SQVTM; CDR2 reads ANQGSEA. The V and J ends lost 1 base and 4 bases, in that order; junction bases with no gene match: 3. This CDR3 spans 14 amino acids.

The chain recombines TRBV6-1 with TRBJ2-2, with D perhaps TRBD2 (6 bases). Between the trimmed V and J ends, which lost 0 bases and 4 bases, there was a span of 9 bases. The germline CDR1 and CDR2 sequences are MNHNS and SASEGT. The CDR3 has 15 amino acids. The CDR3 here is CASSEAGGGTGELFF. The CDR3, as DNA: TGTGCCAGCAGTGAAGCCGGGGGTGGCACCGGGGAGCTGTTTTTT.

On this clone: An end of the junction does not agree with germline; a read error may underlie this. The genes are TRBV27 and TRBJ2-5; 8 bases match TRBD2. CDR1 and CDR2 (germline): MNHEY, SMNVEV (reference sequence). CDR3 length: 14 amino acids. The CDR3: CASRNLPGLEAQYF. The CDR3, as DNA: TGTGCCAGCAGAAACCTGCCGGGACTAGAGGCCCAGTACTTC.

V is TRBV28 and J is TRBJ2-3; D is perhaps TRBD2 (7 bases). Germline CDR1 is MDHEN and CDR2 is SYDVKM. This CDR3 is built from 14 residues. The V gene lost 3 bases and the J gene lost 2 bases, with 9 bases spanning the gap. The CDR3: CASSLRGPTDTQYF. The CDR3 DNA follows: TGTGCCAGCAGTTTGCGGGGGCCCACAGATACGCAGTATTTT.

J is TRBJ2-7 and V is TRBV14; TRBD2 might be the D (5 bases). Germline CDR1 SGHDN, CDR2 FVKESK. Trimming shortened V by 1 base and J by 4 bases, and 17 bases separated the two germline ends. The CDR3 length is 16 residues. Here the CDR3 reads CASSQGPAGPLYEQYF. CDR3 nucleotide sequence: TGTGCCAGCAGCCAAGGTCCTGCGGGTCCACTTTACGAGCAGTACTTC.

For the CDR3, the DNA is TGCGCCAGCAGTCACTCCAAAAGAGACAGCTACGAGCAGTACTTC. Amino acids: CASSHSKRDSYEQYF. J is TRBJ2-7 and V is TRBV23-1; D may be TRBD1 (5 bases). TRBV23-1 is an ORF for which the function is uncertain. V lost 3 bases, J lost 3 bases, and 15 bases lay in between. The CDR3 covers 15 residues.

The J gene is TRBJ2-3, the V gene TRBV5-8; 8 bases map to TRBD2. Losses at the gene ends were 4 bases for V and 1 base for J; bases not matched to a gene: 2. Germline V CDR1 and CDR2: SGHTS, YDEGEE. The CDR3 loop spans 14 amino acids. As DNA, the CDR3 is TGTGCCAGCAGCCCGGGGGGGGGCACAGATACGCAGTATTTT. Residues: CASSPGGGTDTQYF. Based on the CDR3 plus reference TRBV5-8 and TRBJ2-3, the full variable domain is EAGVTQSPTHLIKTRGQQATLRCSPISGHTSVYWYQQALGLGLQFLLWYDEGEERNRGNFPPRFSGRQFPNYSSELNVNALELEDSALYLCASSPGGGTDTQYFGPGTRLTVL.

The rearrangement links TRBV7-9 to TRBJ2-7; TRBD2 matches 8 bases. The CDR3 sequence is 14 residues long. V was pared by 5 bases and J by 2 bases, with 5 bases of the junction left unmatched. CDR1 is SEHNR, CDR2 FQNEAQ, per germline (reference sequence). The CDR3 region is CASSVPLAAYEQYF. CDR3 nucleotide sequence: TGTGCCAGCAGCGTTCCACTAGCGGCCTACGAGCAGTACTTC.

Note on this clone: Different DNA sequences within this sample yield the same CDR3. The chain uses TRBV19 and TRBJ2-7, with 7 bases matching TRBD1. V shed 3 bases and J 4 bases; nucleotides not matched to a gene: 3. The germline V gene encodes CDR1 LNHDA and CDR2 SQIVND (reference sequence). The length of the CDR3 is 13 residues. The chain's CDR3 is CASSIGQAYEQYF. Here the CDR3 DNA reads TGTGCCAGTAGTATTGGACAGGCGTACGAGCAGTACTTC.

This chain connects TRBV19 to TRBJ2-7; D is possibly TRBD1 (6 bases). There are 15 residues in the CDR3. From germline, CDR1 is LNHDA and CDR2 SQIVND (reference sequence). Trimming pared 5 bases from V and 1 base from J, leaving 15 bases between. DNA for the CDR3: TGTGCCAGTAGTGCAACAGGGTTTGGGTCCTACGAGCAGTACTTC. It codes for CASSATGFGSYEQYF.

Points on this clone: One end of the junction fails to match germline, which may point to a read error. J is TRBJ2-7 and V is TRBV7-9; 8 nucleotides align to TRBD1. There are 15 residues in the CDR3. CDR1 and CDR2 (germline): SEHNR, FQNEAQ (reference sequence). Here the CDR3 DNA reads TGTTCCAGCAGCCCCCAGGGGGCTGGGGCCTACGAGCAGTACTTC. It yields the protein CSSSPQGAGAYEQYF.

The chain couples TRBV20-1 to TRBJ2-7; no clear D gene. CDR1 is DFQATT, CDR2 SNEGSKA, per germline (reference sequence). The V gene lost 5 bases and the J gene lost 0 bases, with 5 bases spanning the gap. This CDR3 has 11 amino acids. CDR3: CSAPRSYEQYF. CDR3 DNA sequence: TGCAGTGCTCCCCGCTCCTACGAGCAGTACTTC.

The chain uses TRBV7-6 and TRBJ2-5; a weak D match, TRBD1 (6 bases). V was shortened by 0 bases and J by 5 bases, with 10 bases between the two germline ends. The CDR3 has 14 residues. Germline-derived CDR1 and CDR2 are SGHVS and FNYEAQ. CDR3 in amino acids: CASSLAGAGETQYF. In DNA, the CDR3 is TGTGCCAGCAGCTTAGCGGGGGCCGGGGAGACCCAGTACTTC. Drawing the rest from reference TRBV7-6 and TRBJ2-5, the complete variable domain is GAGVSQSPRYKVTKRGQDVALRCDPISGHVSLYWYRQALGQGPEFLTYFNYEAQQDKSGLPNDRFSAERPEGSISTLTIQRTEQRDSAMYRCASSLAGAGETQYFGPGTRLLVL.

The chain uses TRBV7-6 and TRBJ1-2; possible D gene TRBD1, 6 bases. Trimming stripped 1 base from V and 3 bases from J, with 12 bases between. Germline V gene sequence: CDR1 SGHVS, CDR2 FNYEAQ. This CDR3 contains 15 residues. CDR3 DNA sequence: TGTGCCAGCAGCTTAGGAGAGACAGGACACTATGGCTACACCTTC. It translates to CASSLGETGHYGYTF.

The genes are TRBV7-2 and TRBJ2-1; D perhaps matches TRBD2 (7 bases). Germline loops: CDR1 SGHTA, CDR2 FQGNSA. The CDR3 is made up of 14 amino acids. Trimming removed 5 bases at V and 6 bases at J, with 14 bases between. This CDR3 reads CASSPLRGGNEQFF. The CDR3 bases are TGTGCCAGCAGCCCCCTGAGGGGGGGCAATGAGCAGTTCTTC.

The gene calls are TRBV28 and TRBJ1-1; D uncertain. V lost 10 bases to trimming and J lost 1 base, with 10 bases between them. The germline V gene encodes CDR1 MDHEN and CDR2 SYDVKM. This CDR3 spans 12 amino acids. The CDR3 region is CATLAGNTEAFF. The CDR3 bases are TGTGCCACCCTCGCCGGGAACACTGAAGCTTTCTTT.

This clone showed up just a few times. V and J are TRBV30 and TRBJ1-5; tentatively, D is TRBD1 (5 bases). CDR1 GTSNPN and CDR2 SVGIG come from the germline V gene (reference sequence). This CDR3 is built from 14 residues. V lost 2 bases and J lost 2, with 10 bases in between. The CDR3 DNA sequence: TGTGCCTGGAGTCCAGGGTTGGGCAATCAGCCCCAGCATTTT. Amino acid sequence: CAWSPGLGNQPQHF.

V usage is TRBV15 and J usage is TRBJ2-2; 9 bases are a match to TRBD2. This CDR3 region has 17 residues. The ends lost 0 bases at V and 5 bases at J; junction bases unmatched: 7. Per germline, CDR1 LNHNV and CDR2 YYDKDF (reference sequence). The CDR3 DNA reads as TGTGCCACCAGCAGAGATAGGGGCGGGGGGGCTACCGGGGAGCTGTTTTTT. Protein product: CATSRDRGGGATGELFF.

The rearrangement joins TRBV15 to TRBJ2-3, with 10 bases matching TRBD2. Germline V gene sequence: CDR1 LNHNV, CDR2 YYDKDF (reference sequence). The CDR3 totals 15 residues. V trimming: 5 bases; J trimming: 5 bases; junction bases outside the gene matches: 7. DNA of the CDR3: TGTGCCACCAGCGGGGGCGGACTAGCGGAAGATACGCAGTATTTT. This codes for CATSGGGLAEDTQYF.

V gene TRBV7-6 combines with J gene TRBJ2-2, with D possibly TRBD2 on 7 matching bases. Per germline, CDR1 SGHVS and CDR2 FNYEAQ. The CDR3 runs 13 residues. V lost 5 bases and J lost 9, with 13 bases in between. CDR3 nucleotides: TGTGCCAGCAGCCTAGAGGGGGGGAGGGAGCTGTTTTTT. It is translated as CASSLEGGRELFF.

The chain uses TRBV7-2 and TRBJ2-3, with D uncertain. V was pared by 5 bases and J by 0 bases, with 9 bases between. CDR3 length: 14 residues. CDR1 SGHTA and CDR2 FQGNSA come from the germline V gene. CDR3 amino acids: CASSPEASTDTQYF. CDR3 DNA sequence: TGTGCCAGCAGCCCAGAGGCCAGCACAGATACGCAGTATTTT.